The present entry profiles one TCR beta chain with its context. This sample stems from a study of blood T cell repertoires in COVID-19. Looking at the study overall: The United States, Italy and Spain supplied acute and convalescent COVID-19 samples. PBMCs, B-cell-depleted T cells, or T cells provided the cDNA or gDNA that made up the material.

Source study methods: The authors estimated nucleated cell counts from reference gene primer amplification. The repertoire was sequenced with immunoSEQ multiplex PCR; TCRdb's copy has only in-frame clones and lacks some. V and J calls and clone size are given by that table; D and trimming were obtained from the DNA. The sample contains about 250,000 clones, roughly 85% of which appear only once. This receptor was taken from a man between 18 and 35 years old with active or convalescent COVID-19. Input material: peripheral blood.

The CDR3 nucleotides read TGTGCCAGCAGCTTAGGAGGTCGGATTTACACCGGGGAGCTGTTTTTT. Translated: CASSLGGRIYTGELFF. This sequence joins TRBV7-9 and TRBJ2-2; unclear D gene. This CDR3 has 16 amino acids. Trimming cost V 1 base and J 3 bases, with 12 bases left between them. CDR1 and CDR2 (germline): SEHNR, FQNEAQ (reference sequence).